The 4 T cell receptor beta chains below come from one sample, sequenced in a study of cytomegalovirus exposure and HLA in healthy donors. The repertoire was sequenced with immunoSEQ multiplex PCR; TCRdb's copy has only in-frame clones and lacks some. The data contain tens of thousands of clones, 94% of them seen just once; the ten biggest clones take up under 2%. The sample consisted of PBMCs. The receptors here all came from a woman aged 18 to 35 in good health and CMV-seropositive.

The table lists this clone with a count of one. In nucleotides, the CDR3 is TGTGCCAGCAGCTTAGACCCTCGGGAAAACTCTGGAAACACCATATATTTT. It encodes CASSLDPRENSGNTIYF. This rearrangement joins TRBV7-7 to TRBJ1-3; D is uncertain. This CDR3 is 17 amino acids long. V lost 1 base and J 0 bases, leaving 13 bases between the germline ends. Germline V lookup: CDR1 SSHAT, CDR2 FNYEAQ (reference sequence).

This clone was detected once. V and J are TRBV5-6 and TRBJ1-2; 9 bases match TRBD1. The V segment lost 0 bases and the J segment 0 bases; nucleotides outside the gene matches: 0. This CDR3 has 15 amino acids. Germline V gene lookup returns CDR1 SGHDT and CDR2 YYEEEE. The CDR3 protein is CASSLGQGANYGYTF. The DNA for the CDR3 is TGTGCCAGCAGCTTGGGACAGGGGGCTAACTATGGCTACACCTTC. Full variable domain (rest looked up from reference TRBV5-6 and TRBJ1-2): DAGVTQSPTHLIKTRGQQVTLRCSPKSGHDTVSWYQQALGQGPQFIFQYYEEEERQRGNFPDRFSGHQFPNYSSELNVNALLLGDSALYLCASSLGQGANYGYTFGSGTRLTVV.

This rearrangement joins TRBV7-2 to TRBJ2-1, with no clear D. There are 15 residues in the CDR3. CDR1 is SGHTA and CDR2 is FQGNSA in the germline V gene. Trimming pared 1 base from V and 0 bases from J, leaving 7 bases between. The CDR3 protein is CASSLVGPSYNEQFF. The CDR3 nucleotides are TGTGCCAGCAGCTTAGTTGGGCCCTCCTACAATGAGCAGTTCTTC.

This chain links TRBV6-6 with TRBJ2-1, with 7 bases lining up with TRBD1. Unmatched junction bases numbered 7, after V lost 5 bases and J lost 3 bases. Germline V gives CDR1 MNHNY, CDR2 SVGAGI (reference sequence). CDR3 length: 15 residues. CDR3 sequence: CASSPGGAHYNEQFF. The CDR3 DNA reads as TGTGCCAGCAGTCCAGGGGGAGCGCACTACAATGAGCAGTTCTTC.